This passage covers 19 T cell receptor beta chains from one sample sequenced in a study of T cell repertoires in cytomegalovirus infection. MiXCR, run by TCRdb on the reads, gives a single entry per CDR3 protein. The data contain 150,000 to 180,000 distinct CDR3 sequences, around 20% of them singletons. Sample: PBMCs. The source is a human donor in good health (CMV status not recorded). Some clones in this sample may be carry-over from other donors' samples.

On this clonotype: A much larger clone differs by one base, so this may be a read error. The chain is built from TRBV10-3 and TRBJ1-2; D perhaps matches TRBD1 (5 bases). Germline V lookup: CDR1 ENHRY, CDR2 SYGVKD. This CDR3 contains 15 residues. CDR3 in amino acids: CAIGESTGSNYGYTF. The CDR3 DNA is TGTGCCATCGGTGAGTCAACAGGCTCTAACTATGGCTACACCTTC.

This clonotype occurred a few times. The CDR3 nucleotides read TGTGCCAGCAGCCACCGGCAGCGGGAGGGCCTTAAGGATGAGCAGTTCTTC. Encoded protein: CASSHRQREGLKDEQFF. The chain joins TRBV14 to TRBJ2-1; TRBD2 agrees at 10 bases. The CDR3 sequence is 17 residues long. The J segment lost 8 bases and the V segment lost 3 bases, leaving 13 bases of the junction unmatched. Germline V gene sequence: CDR1 SGHDN, CDR2 FVKESK.

This clonotype was seen once. J is TRBJ1-1 and V is TRBV27; D remains ambiguous. V gave up 1 base and J gave up 8 bases, with 8 bases separating them. The germline CDR1 and CDR2 sequences are MNHEY and SMNVEV (reference sequence). The CDR3 length is 12 residues. The CDR3 DNA sequence: TGTGCCAGCAGTTTATTGGGCAGAGAAGCTTTCTTT. This translates into CASSLLGREAFF.

This clonotype turned up a few times. The V call is TRBV4-1, the J call TRBJ2-5; D gene uncertain. Trimming removed 1 base at V and 4 bases at J, with 10 bases between. CDR3 length equals 14 residues. Germline CDR1 MGHRA, CDR2 YSYEKL. The DNA for the CDR3 is TGCGCCAGCAGCCAAGGTGAAAGTATAGAGACCCAGTACTTC. Translated: CASSQGESIETQYF.

The chain uses TRBV11-2 and TRBJ2-6; possible D gene TRBD2, 6 bases. Germline V lookup: CDR1 SGHAT, CDR2 FQNNGV. The CDR3 has 18 residues. The V and J ends lost 1 base and 0 bases respectively, with 13 bases between them. The CDR3 coding sequence is TGTGCCAGCAGCTTAGTGGGGGGTTCGGCCTCTGGGGCCAACGTCCTGACTTTC. Protein: CASSLVGGSASGANVLTF. Supplemented by reference TRBV11-2 and TRBJ2-6, the full variable domain reads EAGVAQSPRYKIIEKRQSVAFWCNPISGHATLYWYQQILGQGPKLLIQFQNNGVVDDSQLPKDRFSAERLKGVDSTLKIQPAKLEDSAVYLCASSLVGGSASGANVLTFGAGSRLTVL.

This clonotype came up once. The J gene is TRBJ1-2, the V gene TRBV28; no definite D call. The V end lost 7 bases, the J end lost 0 bases, and 12 bases lay between the germline ends. Germline V gene sequence: CDR1 MDHEN, CDR2 SYDVKM. The CDR3 contains 14 residues. CDR3 sequence reads: CASKEGGSNYGYTF. The CDR3 region has the DNA TGTGCCAGCAAGGAGGGAGGCTCTAACTATGGCTACACCTTC.

The V gene is TRBV20-1, the J gene TRBJ2-7; 10 nucleotides align to TRBD1. Germline V gives CDR1 DFQATT, CDR2 SNEGSKA (reference sequence). The CDR3 has 13 amino acids. The V segment lost 7 bases and the J segment 4 bases; nucleotides outside the gene matches: 7. The CDR3 DNA reads TGCAGTGTCCCGGGACAGGGGTCTTACGAGCAGTACTTC. Residues: CSVPGQGSYEQYF.

This clonotype was seen at least ten times. The chain has TRBV7-9 and TRBJ2-3; D is undetermined. The CDR3 totals 12 residues. Germline CDR1 SEHNR, CDR2 FQNEAQ (reference sequence). V dropped 3 bases and J dropped 6 bases, with 7 bases sitting between them. Here the CDR3 DNA reads TGTGCCAGCAGCTTGTCACCTGATACGCAGTATTTT. Its translation is CASSLSPDTQYF.

This clonotype occurred a few times. The chain carries TRBV24-1 and TRBJ2-1; TRBD2 matches at 9 bases. CDR1 is KGHDR, CDR2 SFDVKD, per germline. V was pared by 4 bases and J by 0 bases, with 18 bases of the junction left unmatched. The CDR3 runs 21 residues. DNA of the CDR3: TGTGCCACCAGTGAGCGGTACAGGGGCACTAGCGGGCTCAGCTCCTACAATGAGCAGTTCTTC. The encoded protein is CATSERYRGTSGLSSYNEQFF.

This sequence joins TRBV11-2 and TRBJ2-7, with 9 bases fitting TRBD2. This CDR3 is 14 amino acids long. V shed 5 bases and J 3 bases; nucleotides not matched to a gene: 5. The germline V gene encodes CDR1 SGHAT and CDR2 FQNNGV. The CDR3 bases are TGTGCCAGCAGCCTGGGACTAGCAAACTACGAGCAGTACTTC. Translated: CASSLGLANYEQYF. Full variable domain (rest looked up from reference TRBV11-2 and TRBJ2-7): EAGVAQSPRYKIIEKRQSVAFWCNPISGHATLYWYQQILGQGPKLLIQFQNNGVVDDSQLPKDRFSAERLKGVDSTLKIQPAKLEDSAVYLCASSLGLANYEQYFGPGTRLTVT.

The chain is built from TRBV7-2 and TRBJ2-1; 8 bases are shared with TRBD1. CDR3 size: 16 residues. CDR1 is SGHTA, CDR2 FQGNSA, per germline. Trimming at V came to 5 bases and at J to 1 base, leaving 7 bases not matched to a gene. In DNA, the CDR3 is TGTGCCAGCAGCCCCCGGACAGGGAAATCCTACAATGAGCAGTTCTTC. Translating it yields CASSPRTGKSYNEQFF. The full variable domain, its missing parts supplied by reference TRBV7-2 and TRBJ2-1, is GAGVSQSPSNKVTEKGKDVELRCDPISGHTALYWYRQSLGQGLEFLIYFQGNSAPDKSGLPSDRFSAERTGGSVSTLTIQRTQQEDSAVYLCASSPRTGKSYNEQFFGPGTRLTVL.

This clonotype was seen a handful of times. The V gene is TRBV6-2 or TRBV6-3, the J gene TRBJ2-1; TRBD2 agrees at 9 bases. The length of the CDR3 is 16 residues. V dropped 0 bases and J dropped 2; count of bases not matched to a gene: 2. The germline gives CDR1 MNHEY, CDR2 SVGEGT. CDR3 DNA sequence: TGTGCCAGCAGTTACTCTCTAGCGGGGCCCTACAATGAGCAGTTCTTC. Amino acid sequence: CASSYSLAGPYNEQFF.

The rearrangement uses TRBV20-1 and TRBJ2-1, with TRBD2 identical over 9 bases. Germline CDR1 DFQATT, CDR2 SNEGSKA (reference sequence). The CDR3 totals 14 residues. The ends lost 6 bases at V and 10 bases at J; junction bases unmatched: 13. CDR3 amino acids: CSARPGTSHWEQFF. CDR3 DNA: TGCAGTGCAAGACCCGGGACTAGCCATTGGGAGCAGTTCTTC.

The gene calls are TRBV28 and TRBJ2-7, with D perhaps TRBD2 (5 bases). The germline V gene has CDR1 MDHEN and CDR2 SYDVKM. Trimming took off 6 bases at V and 1 base at J, with 16 bases between the two ends. This CDR3 is 15 amino acids long. This chain's CDR3 is CASSLPWTSSYEQYF. The CDR3, as DNA: TGTGCCAGCAGCCTTCCCTGGACTTCATCCTACGAGCAGTACTTC. Using reference TRBV28 and TRBJ2-7 for the parts outside the CDR3, the full variable domain is DVKVTQSSRYLVKRTGEKVFLECVQDMDHENMFWYRQDPGLGLRLIYFSYDVKMKEKGDIPEGYSVSREKKERFSLILESASTNQTSMYLCASSLPWTSSYEQYFGPGTRLTVT.

This rearrangement joins TRBV5-1 to TRBJ1-4, with D possibly being TRBD1 (5 bases). Trimming took 4 bases from V and 5 from J, leaving 15 bases between them. Germline lookup yields CDR1 SGHRS and CDR2 YFSETQ. This CDR3 is built from 15 residues. The CDR3 nucleotides read TGCGCCAGCAGCCTCGGGCCTTCAGGGAATGAAAAACTGTTTTTT. It translates to CASSLGPSGNEKLFF.

The V call is TRBV2, the J call TRBJ1-6; D not certain. Germline loops: CDR1 SNHLY, CDR2 FYNNEI. This CDR3 has 15 residues. Trimming took off 2 bases at V and 0 bases at J, with 5 bases between the two ends. The CDR3 reads CASSEQFSYNSPLHF. The CDR3 DNA reads TGTGCCAGCAGTGAACAGTTCTCCTATAATTCACCCCTCCACTTT. The full variable domain, completed using reference TRBV2 and TRBJ1-6, is EPEVTQTPSHQVTQMGQEVILRCVPISNHLYFYWYRQILGQKVEFLVSFYNNEISEKSEIFDDQFSVERPDGSNFTLKIRSTKLEDSAMYFCASSEQFSYNSPLHFGNGTRLTVT.

This clonotype was detected only a few times. V and J are TRBV7-2 and TRBJ2-3; 7 positions match TRBD2. Per the germline V gene, CDR1 is SGHTA and CDR2 is FQGNSA. With V trimmed by 5 bases and J by 2 bases, 10 bases remained unmatched. CDR3 length equals 16 residues. CDR3 nucleotides: TGTGCCAGCAGCCTTTTCATAGCGGGTCACACAGATACGCAGTATTTT. Amino acids: CASSLFIAGHTDTQYF.

This clonotype has only a few counts. The chain carries TRBV19 and TRBJ1-1, with D possibly matching TRBD1 (5 bases). The CDR3 totals 16 residues. In germline, CDR1 is LNHDA, CDR2 SQIVND (reference sequence). Trimming took off 5 bases at V and 4 bases at J, with 20 bases between the two ends. The CDR3 DNA sequence: TGTGCCAGTAGTGCAAGTTATCAGGGAAAAGCCACTGAAGCTTTCTTT. This translates into CASSASYQGKATEAFF.

V and J are TRBV20-1 and TRBJ2-1; 9 bases fit TRBD2. CDR1 is DFQATT and CDR2 is SNEGSKA in the germline V gene (reference sequence). V lost 3 bases and J lost 9; bases outside the gene matches: 9. The CDR3 is 14 residues long. CDR3 residues: CSASWGLASSEQFF. Here the CDR3 DNA reads TGCAGTGCTAGTTGGGGACTAGCTTCCTCTGAGCAGTTCTTC.